These 27 T cell receptor beta chains came from one sample sequenced in a study of low-dose radiotherapy and immunotherapy resistance in tumors. Time point here: before trial treatment. TRAV- and TRBV-specific primers, spanning alpha and beta chains, primed first-strand cDNA. With a V-primer adapter and a constant-region primer, TCRs were amplified for approximately 19 PCR cycles. TCRdb called the reads again in MiXCR, with one record for every CDR3 protein. The data contain tens of thousands of distinct CDR3 sequences, approximately 31% of them singletons. The source was PBMCs, collected before treatment. These receptors originate from a female donor with ovarian cancer.

The sample holds a few counts of this clonotype. The genes are TRBV5-1 and TRBJ1-5; D not certain. The CDR3 loop spans 16 amino acids. V gave up 2 bases and J gave up 2 bases, with 14 bases separating them. Germline lookup yields CDR1 SGHRS and CDR2 YFSETQ. The CDR3 DNA reads TGCGCCAGCAGCTTTGAGCGGGGAGAAGGCAATCAGCCCCAGCATTTT. Its protein product is CASSFERGEGNQPQHF.

About this clonotype: A far larger clone is off by one base, so a read error is likely. This chain links TRBV7-7 with TRBJ2-2; unclear D gene. Trimming cost V 5 bases and J 5 bases, with 9 bases left between them. The germline V gene has CDR1 SSHAT and CDR2 FNYEAQ (reference sequence). The CDR3 is made up of 13 amino acids. The CDR3 loop is CASSRTMTGELFF. CDR3 DNA sequence: TGTGCCAGCAGCCGAACGATGACCGGGGAGCTGTTTTTT.

V usage is TRBV9 and J usage is TRBJ2-1; the match to TRBD1 covers 8 bases. CDR1 and CDR2 from the germline V gene are SGDLS and YYNGEE. There are 15 residues in the CDR3. The ends lost 0 bases at V and 6 bases at J; junction bases unmatched: 5. The chain's CDR3 is CASSVGLGTGNEQFF. The CDR3 bases are TGTGCCAGCAGCGTAGGATTGGGGACAGGCAATGAGCAGTTCTTC.

Many counts were recorded for this clonotype. The genes are TRBV12-3 or TRBV12-4 and TRBJ2-2; D possibly matches TRBD1 or TRBD2 (5 bases each). V gave up 1 base and J gave up 5 bases, with 8 bases separating them. This CDR3 has 14 residues. The CDR3 DNA sequence: TGTGCCAGCAGTTTAGGAGGGGAAACCGGGGAGCTGTTTTTT. Its protein is CASSLGGETGELFF.

This rearrangement joins TRBV4-3 to TRBJ2-7; 7 bases fit TRBD1. CDR1 is LGHNA and CDR2 is YSLEER in the germline V gene. Germline trimming cut 6 bases from V and 0 bases from J; bases unmatched to any gene: 14. The CDR3 loop spans 17 amino acids. DNA for the CDR3: TGCGCCAGCAGACAGCGGCCGTCGACAGGGAGCTCCTACGAGCAGTACTTC. Amino acid sequence: CASRQRPSTGSSYEQYF.

This clonotype was detected only a few times. The V and J genes are TRBV6-2 or TRBV6-3 and TRBJ2-1, with D tentatively TRBD1 or TRBD2 (5 bases each). V lost 2 bases to trimming and J lost 6 bases, with 17 bases between them. This CDR3 spans 16 amino acids. Looked up from germline, CDR1 is MNHEY and CDR2 is SVGEGT. The CDR3 bases are TGTGCCAGCAGTTACCTAGTCGGTATTGGGGGCAATGAGCAGTTCTTC. Amino acid sequence: CASSYLVGIGGNEQFF.

The genes are TRBV13 and TRBJ2-3; 8 nucleotides match TRBD1. Per germline, CDR1 PRHDT and CDR2 FYEKMQ (reference sequence). Losses at the gene ends were 5 bases for V and 0 bases for J; bases not matched to a gene: 4. The CDR3 is made up of 15 amino acids. CDR3 region: CASSAGTGSTDTQYF. The DNA for the CDR3 is TGTGCCAGCAGCGCTGGGACAGGTAGCACAGATACGCAGTATTTT.

The genes are TRBV3-1 and TRBJ2-3; no clear D. Germline-derived CDR1 and CDR2 are LGHDT and YNNKEL (reference sequence). V gave up 3 bases and J gave up 6 bases, with 7 bases separating them. This CDR3 has 12 amino acids. The CDR3 DNA follows: TGTGCCAGCAGCCAGAACCAGGATACGCAGTATTTT. Protein product: CASSQNQDTQYF.

This clonotype has a count of ten or more. The V and J genes are TRBV28 and TRBJ2-5; the D is unclear. The germline V gene encodes CDR1 MDHEN and CDR2 SYDVKM. V lost 4 bases and J lost 1, with 13 bases in between. The CDR3 has 15 residues. CDR3 protein: CASSWGKPPQETQYF. The CDR3 DNA reads as TGTGCCAGCAGTTGGGGAAAACCACCCCAAGAGACCCAGTACTTC.

This clonotype occurred many times. The CDR3 DNA sequence: TGTGCCAGCAGCCGGGACTCTTCAGATACGCAGTATTTT. It translates to CASSRDSSDTQYF. This rearrangement joins TRBV11-1 to TRBJ2-3; D is possibly TRBD2 (6 bases). The CDR3 runs 13 residues. Trimming shortened V by 5 bases and J by 4 bases, and 10 bases separated the two germline ends. CDR1 and CDR2 from the germline V gene are SGHAT and FQDESV (reference sequence).

This chain links TRBV6-2 or TRBV6-3 with TRBJ1-5, with TRBD1 matching over 9 bases. Germline V gives CDR1 MNHEY, CDR2 SVGEGT. V lost 5 bases to trimming and J lost 5 bases; unmatched junction nucleotides: 4. The CDR3 extends over 14 amino acids. This chain's CDR3 is CASSQGTGYQPQHF. For the CDR3, the DNA is TGTGCCAGCAGTCAGGGGACAGGGTATCAGCCCCAGCATTTT.

There are a few counts of this clonotype. The chain couples TRBV5-5 to TRBJ1-1, with 7 bases lining up with TRBD1. CDR1 and CDR2 from the germline V gene are SGHKS and YYEKEE (reference sequence). J gave up 7 bases and V 4 bases, and 16 bases lay outside the gene matches. CDR3 length: 16 amino acids. CDR3 nucleotide sequence: TGTGCCAGCAGCCCCTCGCCGACAGGGAGTACGGGTGAAGCTTTCTTT. The encoded protein is CASSPSPTGSTGEAFF.

This clonotype was seen many times. This sequence joins TRBV7-3 and TRBJ2-2; 7 bases match TRBD1. The CDR3 covers 15 residues. V dropped 4 bases and J dropped 4; count of bases not matched to a gene: 6. Germline V lookup: CDR1 SGHTA, CDR2 FQGTGA. In DNA, the CDR3 is TGTGCCAGCAGCTCTCGACAGGGAATCACCGGGGAGCTGTTTTTT. It is translated as CASSSRQGITGELFF.

Concerning this clonotype itself: A far larger clone differs by one base, so this is likely a read error. The chain links TRBV6-1 to TRBJ2-7; D might be TRBD1 or TRBD2, each matching 6 bases. The CDR3 is 15 amino acids. With 4 bases removed from V and 7 bases from J, the gap between germline ends came to 20 bases. CDR1 and CDR2 from the germline V gene are MNHNS and SASEGT. The CDR3 is CASSVAIGGRDEQYF. The CDR3 region has the DNA TGTGCCAGCAGTGTCGCCATTGGGGGGCGGGATGAGCAGTACTTC.

This clonotype occurred many times. The chain links TRBV28 to TRBJ2-2, with a tentative D call TRBD2 (6 bases). This CDR3 comprises 16 residues. Germline V gene data show CDR1 as MDHEN and CDR2 as SYDVKM. V lost 3 bases and J 2 bases, leaving 13 bases between the germline ends. The CDR3 reads CASSFSYGGNTGELFF. CDR3 in DNA: TGTGCCAGCAGTTTTTCTTACGGGGGAAACACCGGGGAGCTGTTTTTT.

This clonotype was counted a single time. The chain is built from TRBV19 and TRBJ1-4, with D uncertain. Germline CDR1 reads LNHDA; CDR2 reads SQIVND (reference sequence). V was pared by 7 bases and J by 3 bases, with 15 bases between. This CDR3 contains 15 residues. Written as DNA, the CDR3 is TGTGCCAGTACCGATCGGGGAGTGTCTAATGAAAAACTGTTTTTT. This codes for CASTDRGVSNEKLFF.

This clonotype was counted once. Because the CDR3's place on the DNA is in doubt, the DNA is left out and the CDR3 is given as listed by TCRdb. The V and J genes are TRBV23-1 and TRBJ2-2; whether TRBD2, the table's D call, matches the DNA was not checked. TRBV23-1 is an ORF for which the function is uncertain. The CDR3 has 18 residues if both end residues are counted. CDR3 region: CASSQSLQNTGSCFFFFF.

At least ten counts were recorded for this clonotype. The chain links TRBV5-8 to TRBJ2-7, with D unclear. The germline V gene encodes CDR1 SGHTS and CDR2 YDEGEE. V lost 7 bases to trimming and J lost 0 bases, with 8 bases between them. CDR3 length equals 12 residues. The CDR3 DNA sequence: TGTGCCAGCGGGCGGATCTCCTACGAGCAGTACTTC. Amino acids: CASGRISYEQYF.

The chain uses TRBV11-2 and TRBJ2-6; 7 bases match TRBD1. The length of the CDR3 is 14 residues. Germline V gene lookup returns CDR1 SGHAT and CDR2 FQNNGV. V shed 5 bases, J shed 7 bases, and the junction held 5 bases outside the gene matches. CDR3 sequence reads: CASSQDRAANVLTF. In DNA form, the CDR3 reads TGTGCCAGCAGCCAAGACAGGGCTGCCAACGTCCTGACTTTC.

This clonotype has ten or more counts. The chain has TRBV11-3 and TRBJ2-5; D gene unclear. This CDR3 comprises 11 residues. The germline V gene has CDR1 SGHNT and CDR2 YENEEA. V lost 6 bases to trimming and J lost 2 bases, with 4 bases between them. The CDR3 sequence: CASRDQETQYF. As DNA, the CDR3 is TGTGCCAGCAGGGATCAAGAGACCCAGTACTTC.

The chain employs TRBV15 and TRBJ2-7; 7 bases agree with TRBD1. The CDR3 contains 14 residues. With 0 bases clipped from V and 5 bases from J, the junction kept 4 bases outside the gene matches. Germline loops: CDR1 LNHNV, CDR2 YYDKDF (reference sequence). CDR3 nucleotides: TGTGCCACCAGCAGAGATTACGACAGGGACGAGCAGTACTTC. It translates to CATSRDYDRDEQYF.

As concerns this clonotype: This likely traces to a read error, being one base from a far larger clone. The gene calls are TRBV28 and TRBJ2-1; 7 bases align to TRBD1. This CDR3 region has 14 residues. V trimming: 7 bases; J trimming: 10 bases; junction bases outside the gene matches: 13. Germline loops: CDR1 MDHEN, CDR2 SYDVKM. The CDR3 DNA reads TGTGCCAGCATGCACAGGGGACGTACCTACGAGCAGTTCTTC. Protein sequence: CASMHRGRTYEQFF.

This clonotype was observed many times. The J gene is TRBJ1-2, the V gene TRBV10-3; tentatively, D is TRBD1 (5 bases). The CDR3 runs to 14 residues. V was pared by 0 bases and J by 4 bases, with 9 bases between. Germline CDR1 and CDR2: ENHRY and SYGVKD. The CDR3 region is CAISESDQGYGYTF. The CDR3, as DNA: TGTGCCATCAGTGAGTCAGACCAGGGCTATGGCTACACCTTC.

This clonotype came up many times. This chain joins TRBV5-1 and TRBJ2-3, with a tentative D call TRBD2 (7 bases). Germline lookup yields CDR1 SGHRS and CDR2 YFSETQ. The V end lost 4 bases, the J end lost 2 bases, and 17 bases lay between the germline ends. This CDR3 contains 16 residues. The CDR3 DNA is TGCGCCAGCAGCCGAAGGGGGGGGACCTCCACAGATACGCAGTATTTT. Translated: CASSRRGGTSTDTQYF. Full variable domain (outside the CDR3, taken from reference TRBV5-1 and TRBJ2-3): KAGVTQTPRYLIKTRGQQVTLSCSPISGHRSVSWYQQTPGQGLQFLFEYFSETQRNKGNFPGRFSGRQFSNSRSEMNVSTLELGDSALYLCASSRRGGTSTDTQYFGPGTRLTVL.

This clonotype was seen many times. The chain combines TRBV5-8 with TRBJ2-6; D unresolved. V dropped 3 bases and J dropped 0 bases, with 7 bases sitting between them. The CDR3 runs 15 residues. CDR1 and CDR2 from the germline V gene are SGHTS and YDEGEE. In DNA, the CDR3 is TGTGCCAGCAGCTCGGGCTACTCTGGGGCCAACGTCCTGACTTTC. It is translated as CASSSGYSGANVLTF.

The sample holds many counts of this clonotype. V and J are TRBV29-1 and TRBJ2-5; TRBD1 might be the D (6 bases). V dropped 3 bases and J dropped 4 bases, with 12 bases sitting between them. CDR3 length: 13 amino acids. CDR1 is SQVTM, CDR2 ANQGSEA, per germline. CDR3 DNA: TGCAGCGTTGACATGGCAGGGGTAGAGACCCAGTACTTC. It codes for CSVDMAGVETQYF.

The chain carries TRBV11-2 and TRBJ2-7; the match to TRBD1 covers 7 bases. The germline V gene encodes CDR1 SGHAT and CDR2 FQNNGV. The CDR3 runs to 12 residues. V was pared by 8 bases and J by 6 bases, with 7 bases of the junction left unmatched. The CDR3 loop reads CASGTGVAEQYF. The CDR3 region has the DNA TGTGCCAGCGGCACAGGGGTGGCCGAGCAGTACTTC.